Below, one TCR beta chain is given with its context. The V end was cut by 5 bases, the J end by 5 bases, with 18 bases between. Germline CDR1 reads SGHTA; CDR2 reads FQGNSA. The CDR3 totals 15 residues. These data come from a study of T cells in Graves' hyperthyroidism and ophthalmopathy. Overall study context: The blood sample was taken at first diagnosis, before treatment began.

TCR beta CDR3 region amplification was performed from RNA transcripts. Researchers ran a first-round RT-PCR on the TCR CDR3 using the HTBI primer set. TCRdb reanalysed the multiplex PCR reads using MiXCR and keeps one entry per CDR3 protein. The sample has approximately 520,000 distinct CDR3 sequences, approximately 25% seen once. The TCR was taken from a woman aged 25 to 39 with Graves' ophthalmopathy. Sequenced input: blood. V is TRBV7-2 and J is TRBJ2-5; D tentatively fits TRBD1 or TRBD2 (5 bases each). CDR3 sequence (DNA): TGTGCCAGCAGCCTTTTCGGGGAGAAGGGGGAGACCCAGTACTTC. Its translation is CASSLFGEKGETQYF.